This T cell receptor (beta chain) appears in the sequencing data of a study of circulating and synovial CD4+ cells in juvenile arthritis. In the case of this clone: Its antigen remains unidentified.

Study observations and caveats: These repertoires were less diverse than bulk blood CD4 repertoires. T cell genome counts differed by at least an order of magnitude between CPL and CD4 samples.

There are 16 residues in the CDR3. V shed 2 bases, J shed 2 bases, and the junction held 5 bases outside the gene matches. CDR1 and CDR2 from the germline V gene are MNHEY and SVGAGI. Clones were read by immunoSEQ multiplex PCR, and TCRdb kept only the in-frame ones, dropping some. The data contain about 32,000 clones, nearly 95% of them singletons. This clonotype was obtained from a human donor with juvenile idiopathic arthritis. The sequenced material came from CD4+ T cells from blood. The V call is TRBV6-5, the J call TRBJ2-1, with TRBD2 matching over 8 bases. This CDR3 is CASSYTGLAAYNEQFF. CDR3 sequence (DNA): TGTGCCAGCAGTTACACCGGACTAGCAGCCTACAATGAGCAGTTCTTC.